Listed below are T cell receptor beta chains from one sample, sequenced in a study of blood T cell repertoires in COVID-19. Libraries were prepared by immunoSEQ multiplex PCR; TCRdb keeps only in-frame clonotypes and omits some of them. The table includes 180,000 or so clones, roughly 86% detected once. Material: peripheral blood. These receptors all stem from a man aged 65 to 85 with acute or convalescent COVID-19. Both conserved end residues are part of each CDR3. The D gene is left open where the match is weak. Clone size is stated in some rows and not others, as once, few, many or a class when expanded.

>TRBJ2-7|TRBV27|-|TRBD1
TGTGCCAGCAACCCATTGGGGGGACAGGGAGTTGGCGAGCAGTACTTC
CASNPLGGQGVGEQYF
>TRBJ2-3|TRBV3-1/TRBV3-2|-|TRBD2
TGTGCCAGCAGACGCTCCGGGACTAGCGGGGTGGATACGCAGTATTTT
CASRRSGTSGVDTQYF
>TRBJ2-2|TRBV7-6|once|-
TGTGCCAGCAGCTTAAGGCGGGAAGGGGGGGAGCTGTTTTTT
CASSLRREGGELFF
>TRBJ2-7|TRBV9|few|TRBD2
TGTGCCAGCGCCCGGGACTACCACGAGCAGTACTTC
CASARDYHEQYF
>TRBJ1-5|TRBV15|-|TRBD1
TGTGCCACCAGTAAGTGGGACAGGGCTTATCAGCCCCAGCATTTT
CATSKWDRAYQPQHF
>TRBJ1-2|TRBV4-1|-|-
TGCGCCAGCAGCCAAGTTCCCGGGGGGGTCTATGGCTACACCTTC
CASSQVPGGVYGYTF
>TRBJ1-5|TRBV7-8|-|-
TGTGCCAGCAGTCTTACGGGGGGAAGAGGGCAGCCCCAGCATTTT
CASSLTGGRGQPQHF
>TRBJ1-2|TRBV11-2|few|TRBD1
TGTGCCAGCAGCTGGGCAGGGGGCAACTATGGCTACACCTTC
CASSWAGGNYGYTF
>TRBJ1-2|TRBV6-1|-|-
TGTGCCAGCAGTGAATCCCGGCGGGGGGGTTTCTATGGCTACACCTTC
CASSESRRGGFYGYTF
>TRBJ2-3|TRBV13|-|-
TGTGCCAGCAGCTTAATACTAAGCGGGTCTGGAGATACGCAGTATTTT
CASSLILSGSGDTQYF
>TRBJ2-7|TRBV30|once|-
TGTGCCTGGAGCCCCGGACAGCCGGGGTCCTACGAGCAGTACTTC
CAWSPGQPGSYEQYF
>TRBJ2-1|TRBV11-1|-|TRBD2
TGTGCCAGCAGCTTAAATAGCGGGAGTTACAATGAGCAGTTCTTC
CASSLNSGSYNEQFF
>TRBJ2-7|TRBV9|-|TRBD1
TGTGCCAGCACCCTGGGACAGGGAAACTACGAGCAGTACTTC
CASTLGQGNYEQYF
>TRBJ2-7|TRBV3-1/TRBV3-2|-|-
TGTGCCAGCAGCCAAGATCTCCCCGAGCAGTACTTC
CASSQDLPEQYF
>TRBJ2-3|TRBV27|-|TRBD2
TGTGCCAGCTCAGAGCGGGGGGACTTATATACGCAGTATTTT
CASSERGDLYTQYF
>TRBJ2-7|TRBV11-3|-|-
TGTGCCAGCAGCCAGGGAACCCGCTACGAGCAGTACTTC
CASSQGTRYEQYF
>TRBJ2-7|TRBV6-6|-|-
TGTGCCAGCAGTTACTCGAGAGACAACCCCTACGAGCAGTACTTC
CASSYSRDNPYEQYF
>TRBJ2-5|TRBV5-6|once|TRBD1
TGTGCCAGCAGCGGGGACAGGGAAGAGACCCAGTACTTC
CASSGDREETQYF
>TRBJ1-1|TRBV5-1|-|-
TGCGCCAGCAGCTTGCTAGGGGAGGGCACTGAAGCTTTCTTT
CASSLLGEGTEAFF
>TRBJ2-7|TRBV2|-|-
TGTGCCAGCAGTGACCGGGGCGAGCAGTACTTC
CASSDRGEQYF
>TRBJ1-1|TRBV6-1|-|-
TGTGCCAGCAGTGAACAGGGGACCGGTGAAGCTTTCTTT
CASSEQGTGEAFF
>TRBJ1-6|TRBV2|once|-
TGTGCCAGCAGTGTCCCCAATAATTCACCCCTCCACTTT
CASSVPNNSPLHF
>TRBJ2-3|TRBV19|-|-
TGTGCCAGTAGCCCAGGGAACGGCGGAATCACAGATACGCAGTATTTT
CASSPGNGGITDTQYF
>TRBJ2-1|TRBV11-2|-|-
TGTGCCAGCAGCTTTAACAATGAGCAGTTCTTC
CASSFNNEQFF
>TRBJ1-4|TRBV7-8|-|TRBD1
TGTGCCAGCAGCATAGGACAGGGGATGGGAAAACTGTTTTTT
CASSIGQGMGKLFF
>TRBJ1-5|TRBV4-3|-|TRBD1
TGCGCCAGCAGCCAAGAAACTACAGGGGTGGAACCCCAGCATTTT
CASSQETTGVEPQHF
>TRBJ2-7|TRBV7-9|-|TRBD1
TGTGCCAGCAGCTTAACAGGGGGAGGCGAGCAGTACTTC
CASSLTGGGEQYF
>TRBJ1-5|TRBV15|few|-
TGTGCCACCAGCAGAGATCAAGGGGTCTCCCGGACCCAGCATTTT
CATSRDQGVSRTQHF
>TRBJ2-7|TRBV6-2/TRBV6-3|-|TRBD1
TGTGCCAGCAGTTCGATAACGACAGGGACCTACGAGCAGTACTTC
CASSSITTGTYEQYF
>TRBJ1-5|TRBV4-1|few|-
TGCGCCAGCAGCCAAGAAAGGGGCTCACAGCCCCAGCATTTT
CASSQERGSQPQHF
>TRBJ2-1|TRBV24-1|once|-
TGTGCCACCAGTGATCAGGGGTCCTCCTACAATGAGCAGTTCTTC
CATSDQGSSYNEQFF
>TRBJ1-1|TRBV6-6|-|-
TGTGCCAGCACCGATAGAAGCACTGAAGCTTTCTTT
CASTDRSTEAFF
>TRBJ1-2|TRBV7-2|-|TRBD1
TGTGCCAGCAGCTCCGGGACAGGGAATGGCTACACCTTC
CASSSGTGNGYTF
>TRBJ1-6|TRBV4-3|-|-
TGCGCCAGCAGTCGAAACAGGGATTCACCCCTCCACTTT
CASSRNRDSPLHF
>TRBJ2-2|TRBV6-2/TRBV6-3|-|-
TGTGCCAGCAGCCGTAACAGGGACACCGGGGAGCTGTTTTTT
CASSRNRDTGELFF
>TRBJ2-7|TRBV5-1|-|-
TGCGCCAGCAGCTCTCAGGACAGAACCTACGAGCAGTACTTC
CASSSQDRTYEQYF
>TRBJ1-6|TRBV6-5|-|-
TGTGCCAGCAGTTCCCCCACAGGGAGGGATAATTCACCCCTCCACTTT
CASSSPTGRDNSPLHF
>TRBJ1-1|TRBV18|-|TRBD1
TGTGCCAGCTCACCACTCTTGACAGGGGCCGATAACACTGAAGCTTTCTTT
CASSPLLTGADNTEAFF
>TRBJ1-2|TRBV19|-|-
TGTGCCAGTACCCTGGCGGGGCCCTTCTATGGCTACACCTTC
CASTLAGPFYGYTF
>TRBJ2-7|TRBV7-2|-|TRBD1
TGTGCCAGCAGCTTCGGGACAGGGATCTCCTACGAGCAGTACTTC
CASSFGTGISYEQYF
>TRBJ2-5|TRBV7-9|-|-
TGTGCCAGCAGCGCTTCATTTAGCGCCCAAGAGACCCAGTACTTC
CASSASFSAQETQYF
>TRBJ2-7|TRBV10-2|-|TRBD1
TGCGCCAGCAACGACGGACAGGCCTACGAGCAGTACTTC
CASNDGQAYEQYF
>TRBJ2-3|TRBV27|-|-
TGTGCCAGCAGTTTTCTGGGGGCCACAGATACGCAGTATTTT
CASSFLGATDTQYF
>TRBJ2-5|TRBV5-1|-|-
TGCGCCAGCAGCGGCTGGGAGACCCAGTACTTC
CASSGWETQYF
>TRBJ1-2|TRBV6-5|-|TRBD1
TGTGCCAGCAGACGGACAGGAGCCTATGGCTACACCTTC
CASRRTGAYGYTF